This T cell receptor (beta chain) comes out of a study of OX40 agonist ivuxolimab in advanced cancers. Study background: At 0.01 to 10 mg/kg, ivuxolimab was administered intravenously to patients every 2 weeks. Study-level results: Antigen specificity remained undetermined for the expanded peripheral T cells.

Method: immunoSEQ multiplex PCR; TCRdb's copy keeps in-frame clones and lacks some. The data contain about 50,000 clones, about 93% of them singletons. Regarding this clone: Its matching antigen is unknown.

Samples were taken at baseline and on day 1 of cycles 4 and 7. The V gene lost 0 bases and the J gene lost 1 base, with 15 bases spanning the gap. Germline V gene sequence: CDR1 KGHSH, CDR2 LQKENI. The CDR3 extends over 17 amino acids. V usage is TRBV18 and J usage is TRBJ1-1, with a tentative D call TRBD1 (5 bases). The sample consisted of CD4+ or CD8+ T cells sorted from blood, taken in a trial of the OX40 agonist ivuxolimab. This TCR derives from an adult with an advanced solid tumor such as melanoma, head and neck, liver or kidney cancer. The CDR3 loop reads CASSPPLPKGENTEAFF. CDR3 nucleotides: TGTGCCAGCTCACCACCGCTGCCCAAAGGGGAGAACACTGAAGCTTTCTTT.